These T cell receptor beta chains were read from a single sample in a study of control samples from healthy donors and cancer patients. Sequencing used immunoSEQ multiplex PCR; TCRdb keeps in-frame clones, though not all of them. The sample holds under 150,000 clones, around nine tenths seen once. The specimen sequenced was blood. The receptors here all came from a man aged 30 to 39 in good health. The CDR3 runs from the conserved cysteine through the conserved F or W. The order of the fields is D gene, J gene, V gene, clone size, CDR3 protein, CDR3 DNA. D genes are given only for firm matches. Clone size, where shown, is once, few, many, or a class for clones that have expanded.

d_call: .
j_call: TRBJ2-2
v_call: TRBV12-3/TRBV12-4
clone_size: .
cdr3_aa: CASSWAGPGELFF
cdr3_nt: TGTGCCAGCAGTTGGGCAGGACCCGGGGAGCTGTTTTTT

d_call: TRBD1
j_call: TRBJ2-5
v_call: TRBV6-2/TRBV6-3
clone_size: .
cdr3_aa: CASSTQHRDRGARRETQYF
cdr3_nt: TGTGCCAGCAGTACCCAACACCGGGACAGGGGGGCCCGCCGAGAGACCCAGTACTTC

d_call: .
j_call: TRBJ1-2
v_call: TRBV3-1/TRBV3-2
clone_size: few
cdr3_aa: CASSQNRIYGYTF
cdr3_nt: TGTGCCAGCAGCCAAAACAGGATCTATGGCTACACCTTC

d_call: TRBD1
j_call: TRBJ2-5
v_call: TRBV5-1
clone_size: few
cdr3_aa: CASSREDRGAQETQYF
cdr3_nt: TGCGCCAGCAGCCGGGAGGACAGGGGAGCCCAAGAGACCCAGTACTTC

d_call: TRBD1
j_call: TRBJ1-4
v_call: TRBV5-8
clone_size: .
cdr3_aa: CASSWRTGKLFF
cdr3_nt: TGTGCCAGCAGCTGGCGGACAGGGAAACTGTTTTTT

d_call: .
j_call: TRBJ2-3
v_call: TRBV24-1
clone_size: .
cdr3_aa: CATRPTRGGSGESSTDTQYF
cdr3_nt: TGTGCCACCAGACCCACCCGCGGAGGGTCGGGAGAAAGTTCCACAGATACGCAGTATTTT

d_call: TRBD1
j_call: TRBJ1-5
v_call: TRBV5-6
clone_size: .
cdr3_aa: CASSAGTGGVQPQHF
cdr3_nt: TGTGCCAGCAGCGCAGGGACAGGGGGCGTCCAGCCCCAGCATTTT

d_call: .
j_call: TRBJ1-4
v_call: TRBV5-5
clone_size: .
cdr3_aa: CASSYNRHPEKLFF
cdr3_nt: TGTGCCAGCAGCTATAACAGGCATCCGGAAAAACTGTTTTTT

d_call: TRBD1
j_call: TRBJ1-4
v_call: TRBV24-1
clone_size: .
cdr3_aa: CATSDTYGTGPEKLFF
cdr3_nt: TGTGCCACCAGTGATACTTACGGGACAGGGCCCGAAAAACTGTTTTTT

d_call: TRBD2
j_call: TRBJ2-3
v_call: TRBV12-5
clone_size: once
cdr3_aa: CASGLGLGAGGLDTQYF
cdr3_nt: TGTGCTAGTGGTTTGGGGCTGGGAGCGGGGGGACTAGATACGCAGTATTTT

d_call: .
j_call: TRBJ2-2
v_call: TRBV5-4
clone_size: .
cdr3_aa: CASSPSVATNTGELFF
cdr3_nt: TGTGCCAGCAGCCCTTCGGTAGCTACGAACACCGGGGAGCTGTTTTTT

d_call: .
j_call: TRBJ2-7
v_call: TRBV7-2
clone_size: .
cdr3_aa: CASSFTYEQYF
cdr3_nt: TGTGCCAGCAGCTTTACCTACGAGCAGTACTTC

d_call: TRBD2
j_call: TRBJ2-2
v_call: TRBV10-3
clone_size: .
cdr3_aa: CAISNLAGAGGELFF
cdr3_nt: TGTGCCATCAGTAACCTAGCGGGAGCGGGCGGGGAGCTGTTTTTT

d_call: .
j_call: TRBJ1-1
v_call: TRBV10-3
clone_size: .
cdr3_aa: CAISHTSGEAFF
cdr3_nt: TGTGCCATCAGTCACACGTCAGGGGAAGCTTTCTTT

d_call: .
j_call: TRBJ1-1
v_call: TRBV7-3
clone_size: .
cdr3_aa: CASSSNREQAFF
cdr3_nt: TGTGCCAGCAGCTCTAACAGGGAGCAAGCTTTCTTT

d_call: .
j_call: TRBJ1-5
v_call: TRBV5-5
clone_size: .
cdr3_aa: CASSFGPNQPQHF
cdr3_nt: TGTGCCAGCAGTTTCGGACCAAATCAGCCCCAGCATTTT

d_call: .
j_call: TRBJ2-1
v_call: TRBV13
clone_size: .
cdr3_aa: CASSSRGKGNEQFF
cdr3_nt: TGTGCCAGCAGCTCGCGAGGGAAGGGCAATGAGCAGTTCTTC

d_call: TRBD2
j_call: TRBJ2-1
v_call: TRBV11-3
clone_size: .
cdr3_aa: CASSLEGTSGSSLWNEQFF
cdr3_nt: TGTGCCAGCAGCTTAGAGGGGACTAGCGGGAGTTCGCTCTGGAATGAGCAGTTCTTC

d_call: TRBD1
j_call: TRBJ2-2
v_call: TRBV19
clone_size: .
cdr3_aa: CASRPGTETTGELFF
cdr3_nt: TGTGCCAGTAGACCCGGGACAGAAACCACCGGGGAGCTGTTTTTT

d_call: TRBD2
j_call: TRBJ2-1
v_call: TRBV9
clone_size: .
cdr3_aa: CASSVVAGGSGEQFF
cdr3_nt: TGTGCCAGCAGCGTAGTAGCGGGAGGGAGTGGTGAGCAGTTCTTC

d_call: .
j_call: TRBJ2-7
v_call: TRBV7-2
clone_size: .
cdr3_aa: CASSIGPDREQYF
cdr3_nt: TGTGCCAGCAGTATTGGGCCGGACCGCGAGCAGTACTTC

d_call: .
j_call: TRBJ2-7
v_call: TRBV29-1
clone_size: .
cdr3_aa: CSVEWDLGYEQYF
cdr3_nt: TGCAGCGTTGAATGGGACCTAGGATACGAGCAGTACTTC

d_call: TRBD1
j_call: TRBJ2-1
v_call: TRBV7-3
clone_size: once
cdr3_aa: CASSLDRGTHEQFF
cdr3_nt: TGTGCCAGCAGCCTAGACAGGGGTACCCATGAGCAGTTCTTC

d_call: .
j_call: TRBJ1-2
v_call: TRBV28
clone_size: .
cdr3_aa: CASAYRSNYGYTF
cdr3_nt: TGTGCCAGCGCTTACAGGAGTAACTATGGCTACACCTTC

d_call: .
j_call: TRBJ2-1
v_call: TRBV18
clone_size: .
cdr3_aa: CASSPGSDNEQFF
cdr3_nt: TGTGCCAGCTCACCAGGGTCAGACAATGAGCAGTTCTTC

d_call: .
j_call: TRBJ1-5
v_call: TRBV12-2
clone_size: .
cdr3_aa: CASRYRTGRSDYSNQPQHF
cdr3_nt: TGTGCAAGTCGCTACCGGACAGGTCGTTCGGATTATAGCAATCAGCCCCAGCATTTT

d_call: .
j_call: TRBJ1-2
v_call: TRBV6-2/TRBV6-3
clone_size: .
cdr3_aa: CASSWVTGIIWNGYTF
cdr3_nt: TGTGCCAGCAGTTGGGTCACAGGGATAATTTGGAATGGCTACACCTTC

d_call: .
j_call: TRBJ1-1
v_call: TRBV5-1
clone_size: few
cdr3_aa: CASSSQGSTEAFF
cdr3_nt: TGCGCCAGCAGTTCGCAGGGGTCCACTGAAGCTTTCTTT

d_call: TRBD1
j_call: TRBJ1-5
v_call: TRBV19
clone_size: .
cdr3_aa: CASQDRAIYQPQHF
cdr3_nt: TGTGCCAGTCAGGACAGGGCCATCTATCAGCCCCAGCATTTT

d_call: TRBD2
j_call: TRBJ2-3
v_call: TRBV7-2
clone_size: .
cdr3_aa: CASSTGTSGGSDTQYF
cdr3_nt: TGTGCCAGCAGCACCGGGACTAGCGGGGGCTCAGATACGCAGTATTTT

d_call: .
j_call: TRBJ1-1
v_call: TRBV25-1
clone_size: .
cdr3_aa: CASSEDDWGRNTEAFF
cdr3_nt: TGTGCCAGCAGTGAAGATGATTGGGGACGTAACACTGAAGCTTTCTTT

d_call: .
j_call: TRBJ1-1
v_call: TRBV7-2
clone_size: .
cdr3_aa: CASSLARVIGEAFF
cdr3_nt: TGTGCCAGCAGCTTAGCCCGAGTAATTGGGGAAGCTTTCTTT

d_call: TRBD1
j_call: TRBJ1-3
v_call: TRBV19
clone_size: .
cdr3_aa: CASSTRTGAIGNTIYF
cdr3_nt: TGTGCCAGTAGTACCCGGACAGGGGCTATAGGAAACACCATATATTTT

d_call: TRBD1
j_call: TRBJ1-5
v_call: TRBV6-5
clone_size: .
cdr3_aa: CASKIRQGSNQPQHF
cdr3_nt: TGTGCCAGCAAGATCAGACAGGGCTCCAATCAGCCCCAGCATTTT

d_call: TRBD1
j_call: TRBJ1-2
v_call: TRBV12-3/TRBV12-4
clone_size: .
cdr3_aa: CASSPGTGQGYTF
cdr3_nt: TGTGCCAGCAGTCCGGGGACAGGGCAAGGCTACACCTTC

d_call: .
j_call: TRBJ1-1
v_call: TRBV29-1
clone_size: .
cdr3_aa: CSVEKGQNTEAFF
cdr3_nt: TGCAGCGTTGAGAAGGGGCAGAACACTGAAGCTTTCTTT

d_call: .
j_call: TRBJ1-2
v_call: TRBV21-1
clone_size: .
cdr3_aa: CASSTRGVGKDGYTF
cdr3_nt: TGTGCCAGCAGCACCAGGGGGGTAGGAAAGGATGGCTACACCTTC

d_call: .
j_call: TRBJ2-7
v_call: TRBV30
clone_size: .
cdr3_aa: CACTRGHDEQYF
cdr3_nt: TGTGCCTGTACACGGGGGCATGACGAGCAGTACTTC

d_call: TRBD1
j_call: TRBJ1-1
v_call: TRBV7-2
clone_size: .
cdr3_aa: CASSLQQGGSNTEAFF
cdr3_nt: TGTGCCAGCAGCTTACAACAGGGGGGATCGAACACTGAAGCTTTCTTT

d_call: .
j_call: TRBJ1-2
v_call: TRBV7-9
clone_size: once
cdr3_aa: CASSPSEGPLYGYTF
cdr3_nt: TGTGCCAGCAGCCCTAGCGAGGGCCCACTCTATGGCTACACCTTC

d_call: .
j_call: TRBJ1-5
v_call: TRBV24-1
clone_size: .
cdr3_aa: CATGRLGPQHF
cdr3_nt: TGTGCCACCGGGAGATTGGGGCCCCAGCATTTT

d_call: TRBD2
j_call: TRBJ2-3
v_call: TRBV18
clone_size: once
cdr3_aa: CASSPGLAGPGDTQYF
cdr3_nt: TGTGCCAGCTCACCGGGACTAGCGGGCCCCGGGGATACGCAGTATTTT

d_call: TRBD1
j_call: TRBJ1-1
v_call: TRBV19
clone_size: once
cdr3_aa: CASSIARTGANTEAFF
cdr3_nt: TGTGCCAGTAGTATAGCCCGGACAGGGGCGAACACTGAAGCTTTCTTT

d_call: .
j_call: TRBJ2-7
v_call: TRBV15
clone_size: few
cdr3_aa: CATSRVGGSSYEQYF
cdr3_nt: TGTGCCACCAGCAGAGTAGGGGGGAGTTCCTACGAGCAGTACTTC

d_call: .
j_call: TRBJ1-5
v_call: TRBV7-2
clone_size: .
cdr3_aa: CASSLVINQPQHF
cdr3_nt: TGTGCCAGCAGCTTAGTGATTAATCAGCCCCAGCATTTT

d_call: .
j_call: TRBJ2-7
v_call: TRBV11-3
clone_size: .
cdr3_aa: CASSARYDGHSSYEQYF
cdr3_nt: TGTGCCAGCAGCGCCCGATACGACGGACATTCTTCCTACGAGCAGTACTTC

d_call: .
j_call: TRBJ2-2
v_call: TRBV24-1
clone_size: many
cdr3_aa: CATRSSQGSTGELFF
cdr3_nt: TGTGCCACCCGTAGTTCGCAGGGATCGACCGGGGAGCTGTTTTTT

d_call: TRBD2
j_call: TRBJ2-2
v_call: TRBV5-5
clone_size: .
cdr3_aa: CASSWGGGPGELFF
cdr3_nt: TGTGCCAGCAGCTGGGGGGGAGGCCCCGGGGAGCTGTTTTTT

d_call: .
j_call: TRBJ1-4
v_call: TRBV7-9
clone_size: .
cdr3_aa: CASSLSTARPEKLFF
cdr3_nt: TGTGCCAGCAGCTTATCTACAGCCCGGCCCGAAAAACTGTTTTTT

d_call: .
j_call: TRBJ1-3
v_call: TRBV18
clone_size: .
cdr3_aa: CASSPLGTKTGGSGNTIYF
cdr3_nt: TGTGCCAGCTCACCCCTGGGGACGAAAACAGGAGGTTCTGGAAACACCATATATTTT

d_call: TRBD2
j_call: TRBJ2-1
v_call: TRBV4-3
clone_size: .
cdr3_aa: CASSQDIREGPVNEQFF
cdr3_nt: TGCGCCAGCAGCCAAGATATACGGGAGGGTCCCGTCAATGAGCAGTTCTTC

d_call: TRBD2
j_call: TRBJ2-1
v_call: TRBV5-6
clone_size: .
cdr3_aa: CASSPEASGNYNEQFF
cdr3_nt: TGTGCCAGCAGCCCGGAGGCTAGCGGGAACTACAATGAGCAGTTCTTC

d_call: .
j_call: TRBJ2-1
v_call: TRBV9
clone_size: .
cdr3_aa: CASSLKGQGPNEQFF
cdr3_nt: TGTGCCAGCAGCCTCAAGGGTCAGGGGCCGAATGAGCAGTTCTTC

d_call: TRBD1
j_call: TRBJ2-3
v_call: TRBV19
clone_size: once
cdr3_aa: CASSRDRGQGDTQYF
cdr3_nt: TGTGCCAGTAGTAGGGACAGGGGGCAGGGAGATACGCAATATTTT